This T cell receptor beta chain is drawn from a study of T cells in Graves' hyperthyroidism and ophthalmopathy. This CDR3 comprises 13 residues. Per germline, CDR1 SGHAT and CDR2 FQNNGV. With 7 bases clipped from V and 9 bases from J, the junction kept 7 bases outside the gene matches. This clonotype was seen ten or more times. The source material, RNA transcripts, was used to amplify TCR beta CDR3 regions. HTBI primers were the set used in a first-round RT-PCR of the TCR CDR3. One entry per CDR3 protein results from TCRdb running MiXCR on the multiplex PCR reads. The table includes more than 300,000 distinct CDR3 sequences, roughly a sixth detected once.

The chain links TRBV11-2 to TRBJ2-1; TRBD2 aligns across 9 bases. Sample: blood. This clonotype was sampled from a woman under 40 with Graves' hyperthyroidism that later progressed to Graves' ophthalmopathy. The CDR3 DNA is TGTGCCAGCACCCTAGCGGGGACTACTGAGCAGTTCTTC. This translates into CASTLAGTTEQFF.